Below, 21 T cell receptor beta chains from the same sample are listed, as sequenced in a study of CD8+ T cells in alopecia areata. Treatment in this sample: oral pan-JAK inhibitor, 5-10 mg twice daily. Sequencing relied on a cDNA template that was reverse transcribed from extracted RNA. This table comes from immunoSEQ multiplex PCR, and its TCRdb copy is limited to in-frame clones, with some not included. The sample has 200,000 to 250,000 clones; around three fifths are singletons. Sequenced here: CD4+ T cells sorted from blood, sampled at week 4, from a patient treated with tofacitinib. Receptors were obtained from a human donor with alopecia areata.

The J gene is TRBJ2-2, the V gene TRBV18; the D gene is possibly TRBD1 (5 bases). Trimming removed 1 base from V and 2 bases from J, with 11 bases in between. The length of the CDR3 is 16 residues. The germline gives CDR1 KGHSH, CDR2 LQKENI. CDR3 sequence reads: CASSPRRQGNTGELFF. The CDR3 DNA is TGTGCCAGCTCACCACGGCGTCAGGGTAACACCGGGGAGCTGTTTTTT.

In nucleotides, the CDR3 is TGTGCCAGCAGTTACTCTGGACACGTCGGTGGCTACACCTTC. It specifies CASSYSGHVGGYTF. The chain joins TRBV6-5 to TRBJ1-2; tentative D call: TRBD1 (5 bases). This CDR3 has 14 residues. CDR1 and CDR2 (germline): MNHEY, SVGAGI. The V end was cut by 0 bases, the J end by 7 bases, with 12 bases between.

The V and J genes are TRBV29-1 and TRBJ1-1, with D tentatively TRBD1 (6 bases). Deletions cut 2 bases from V and 3 bases from J, with 10 bases between. CDR3 size: 13 residues. Per germline, CDR1 SQVTM and CDR2 ANQGSEA. The CDR3 coding sequence is TGCAGCGTTGAACGGGGGCCGGACACTGAAGCTTTCTTT. Its protein is CSVERGPDTEAFF.

The rearrangement uses TRBV5-4 and TRBJ1-2; weak D call: TRBD1 (5 bases). Trimming took off 2 bases at V and 0 bases at J, with 11 bases between the two ends. This CDR3 is 15 amino acids long. CDR1 is SGHNT and CDR2 is YYREEE in the germline V gene (reference sequence). The CDR3 DNA follows: TGTGCCAGCAGCTTTAGCAGGGTTACTAACTATGGCTACACCTTC. It translates to CASSFSRVTNYGYTF.

The chain uses TRBV29-1 and TRBJ2-5; maybe TRBD1 (5 bases). V was clipped by 4 bases and J by 4 bases, with 7 bases between them. Germline V gene lookup returns CDR1 SQVTM and CDR2 ANQGSEA. The CDR3 has 11 residues. The CDR3 sequence: CSVGQGETQYF. CDR3 DNA: TGCAGCGTTGGTCAGGGAGAGACCCAGTACTTC.

The rearrangement links TRBV7-8 to TRBJ2-1; no reliable D call. CDR1 is SGHVS and CDR2 is FQNEAQ in the germline V gene. The CDR3 runs 13 residues. V lost 5 bases and J lost 8, with 13 bases in between. Written as DNA, the CDR3 is TGTGCCAGCAGCCGGACCCGGCGCGATGAGCAGTTCTTC. Translating it yields CASSRTRRDEQFF.

This clone appeared a few times. The chain couples TRBV29-1 to TRBJ2-1; 9 nucleotides agree with TRBD1. The CDR3 sequence is 15 residues long. The germline gives CDR1 SQVTM, CDR2 ANQGSEA. Trimming took 7 bases from V and 2 from J; bases not matched to a gene: 9. CDR3 loop: CSAVPGQGAYNEQFF. CDR3 DNA: TGCAGCGCCGTACCGGGACAGGGCGCCTACAATGAGCAGTTCTTC.

The chain has TRBV30 and TRBJ2-5; weak D call: TRBD2 (6 bases). Trimming took 2 bases from V and 7 from J, leaving 11 bases between them. The germline CDR1 and CDR2 sequences are GTSNPN and SVGIG (reference sequence). CDR3 length equals 12 residues. The CDR3 DNA follows: TGTGCCTGGAGTCCCCCGGGGGTGACCCAGTACTTC. It encodes CAWSPPGVTQYF.

The chain combines TRBV29-1 with TRBJ2-5; D is possibly TRBD2 (7 bases). Germline CDR1 is SQVTM and CDR2 is ANQGSEA. With 0 bases removed from V and 7 bases from J, the gap between germline ends came to 9 bases. The CDR3 has 12 amino acids. CDR3 sequence: CSVEDRGGTQYF. The CDR3 nucleotides read TGCAGCGTTGAAGATAGGGGGGGGACCCAGTACTTC.

V and J are TRBV5-6 and TRBJ1-1; D is ambiguous. Trimming pared 0 bases from V and 1 base from J, leaving 7 bases between. Germline V gene data show CDR1 as SGHDT and CDR2 as YYEEEE. This CDR3 has 14 amino acids. This chain's CDR3 is CASSLGGWNTEAFF. DNA for the CDR3: TGTGCCAGCAGCTTGGGAGGATGGAACACTGAAGCTTTCTTT.

A single count supports this clone. The J gene is TRBJ2-3, the V gene TRBV10-3; perhaps D is TRBD1 or TRBD2 (5 bases each). Germline V CDR1 and CDR2: ENHRY, SYGVKD. V was trimmed by 8 bases and J by 7 bases, leaving 13 bases between them. The CDR3 spans 12 residues. The chain's CDR3 is CAIGGSDYTQYF. The CDR3, as DNA: TGTGCCATCGGGGGATCAGACTATACGCAGTATTTT.

The rearrangement uses TRBV7-9 and TRBJ2-7, with D perhaps matching TRBD1 (5 bases). The V end lost 5 bases, the J end lost 6 bases, and 8 bases lay between the germline ends. CDR3 length: 11 amino acids. Per germline, CDR1 SEHNR and CDR2 FQNEAQ (reference sequence). The DNA for the CDR3 is TGTGCCAGCAGCCAACAGGTCGAGCAGTACTTC. It yields the protein CASSQQVEQYF.

The chain uses TRBV4-3 and TRBJ2-3; D is uncertain. V lost 0 bases and J lost 0, with 4 bases in between. Germline V gene sequence: CDR1 LGHNA, CDR2 YSLEER. This CDR3 contains 14 residues. CDR3 DNA: TGCGCCAGCAGCCAAGAGGCTAGCACAGATACGCAGTATTTT. This codes for CASSQEASTDTQYF.

The chain has TRBV30 and TRBJ1-1; D remains ambiguous. CDR3 length equals 11 residues. V was trimmed by 0 bases and J by 9 bases, leaving 8 bases between them. Germline assignment: CDR1 GTSNPN and CDR2 SVGIG (reference sequence). CDR3 bases: TGTGCCTGGAGTGTGGCCCAAAAAGCTTTCTTT. Protein: CAWSVAQKAFF.

V is TRBV7-6 and J is TRBJ2-3, with D tentatively TRBD2 (5 bases). The V gene lost 1 base and the J gene lost 4 bases, with 9 bases spanning the gap. Germline CDR1 and CDR2: SGHVS and FNYEAQ. This CDR3 has 14 residues. The CDR3 DNA sequence: TGTGCCAGCAGCTTAGAGGGTAGCGCAGATACGCAGTATTTT. Its translation: CASSLEGSADTQYF.

Comments on this clone: A read error may produce the germline difference seen at one junction end. The CDR3 bases are TGTGCTAGCAGCTTAGCGGTCGGCGGTGAGCAGTTCTTC. Protein product: CASSLAVGGEQFF. This chain joins TRBV7-7 and TRBJ2-1; perhaps TRBD2 as D (6 bases). The CDR3 has 13 amino acids. The germline V gene encodes CDR1 SSHAT and CDR2 FNYEAQ (reference sequence). Full variable domain (rest looked up from reference TRBV7-7 and TRBJ2-1): GAGVSQSPRYKVTKRGQDVTLRCDPISSHATLYWYQQALGQGPEFLTYFNYEAQPDKSGLPSDRFSAERPEGSISTLTIQRTEQRDSAMYRCASSLAVGGEQFFGPGTRLTVL.

This clone was counted a single time. V usage is TRBV6-5 and J usage is TRBJ1-6; 9 nucleotides line up with TRBD1. With 2 bases clipped from V and 9 bases from J, the junction kept 5 bases outside the gene matches. CDR1 and CDR2 (germline): MNHEY, SVGAGI. The CDR3 is 15 amino acids. Here the CDR3 reads CASSYRDRVTSPLHF. The CDR3 region has the DNA TGTGCCAGCAGTTACCGGGACAGGGTTACTTCACCCCTCCACTTT.

The rearrangement links TRBV30 to TRBJ2-5; 11 bases agree with TRBD2. Germline CDR1 reads GTSNPN; CDR2 reads SVGIG (reference sequence). Unmatched junction bases numbered 3, after V lost 4 bases and J lost 5 bases. This CDR3 region has 13 residues. As DNA, the CDR3 is TGTGCCTGGACCGGGACTAGCGGCGAGACCCAGTACTTC. Residues: CAWTGTSGETQYF.

The chain is built from TRBV29-1 and TRBJ1-5; D is uncertain. The CDR3 contains 13 residues. CDR1 SQVTM and CDR2 ANQGSEA come from the germline V gene. The V end was cut by 7 bases, the J end by 0 bases, with 10 bases between. CDR3 residues: CSAEGYSNQPQHF. The CDR3 bases are TGCAGCGCGGAGGGTTATAGCAATCAGCCCCAGCATTTT.

The chain carries TRBV5-1 and TRBJ2-5; the match to TRBD2 covers 13 bases. Germline CDR1 reads SGHRS; CDR2 reads YFSETQ. The V segment lost 4 bases and the J segment 2 bases; nucleotides outside the gene matches: 5. The CDR3 covers 16 residues. The DNA for the CDR3 is TGCGCCAGCAGCCGACAACTAGCGGGGGGGCAAGAGACCCAGTACTTC. Translation: CASSRQLAGGQETQYF.

This chain joins TRBV5-1 and TRBJ2-1; TRBD2 agrees at 10 bases. Trimming at V came to 4 bases and at J to 1 base, leaving 8 bases not matched to a gene. In germline, CDR1 is SGHRS, CDR2 YFSETQ. The CDR3 spans 17 residues. CDR3 loop: CASSGASGGSSYNEQFF. In DNA form, the CDR3 reads TGCGCCAGCAGCGGAGCTAGCGGGGGTTCATCCTACAATGAGCAGTTCTTC.